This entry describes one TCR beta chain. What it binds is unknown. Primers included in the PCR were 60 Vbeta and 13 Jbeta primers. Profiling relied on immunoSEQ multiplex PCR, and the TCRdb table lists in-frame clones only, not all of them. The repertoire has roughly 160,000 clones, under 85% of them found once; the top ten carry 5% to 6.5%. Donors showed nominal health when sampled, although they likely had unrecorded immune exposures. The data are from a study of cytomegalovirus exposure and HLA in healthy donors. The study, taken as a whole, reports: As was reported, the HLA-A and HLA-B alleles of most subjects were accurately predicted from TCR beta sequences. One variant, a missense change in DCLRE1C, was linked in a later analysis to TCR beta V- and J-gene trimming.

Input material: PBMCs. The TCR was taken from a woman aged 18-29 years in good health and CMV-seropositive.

The CDR3 loop is CAWIRQQGRVNTEAFF. In DNA form, the CDR3 reads TGTGCCTGGATCCGCCAACAGGGTCGAGTGAACACTGAAGCTTTCTTT. J is TRBJ1-1 and V is TRBV30; a weak D match, TRBD1 (6 bases). The germline V and J ends were trimmed by 4 bases and 0 bases, with 18 bases remaining between them. The CDR3 has 16 amino acids. CDR1 and CDR2 from the germline V gene are GTSNPN and SVGIG (reference sequence). The variable domain in full, with the rest retrieved from reference TRBV30 and TRBJ1-1, is SQTIHQWPATLVQPVGSPLSLECTVEGTSNPNLYWYRQAAGRGLQLLFYSVGIGQISSEVPQNLSASRPQDRQFILSSKKLLLSDSGFYLCAWIRQQGRVNTEAFFGQGTRLTVV.